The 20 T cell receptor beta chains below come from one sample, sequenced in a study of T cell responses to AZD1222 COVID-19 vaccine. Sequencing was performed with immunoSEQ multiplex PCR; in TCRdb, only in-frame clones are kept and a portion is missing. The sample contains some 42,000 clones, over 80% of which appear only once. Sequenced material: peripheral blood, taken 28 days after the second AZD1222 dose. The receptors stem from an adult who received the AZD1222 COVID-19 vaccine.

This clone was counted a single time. The CDR3 region is CARGTRDPHYEQYF. CDR3 coding DNA: TGTGCCAGAGGCACTCGGGACCCACACTACGAGCAGTACTTC. The V call is TRBV5-3, the J call TRBJ2-7; D could derive from TRBD1 or TRBD2 (5 bases each). TRBV5-3 is noted as an ORF with a role that remains uncertain. The CDR3 covers 14 residues. V lost 7 bases to trimming and J lost 3 bases, with 17 bases between them.

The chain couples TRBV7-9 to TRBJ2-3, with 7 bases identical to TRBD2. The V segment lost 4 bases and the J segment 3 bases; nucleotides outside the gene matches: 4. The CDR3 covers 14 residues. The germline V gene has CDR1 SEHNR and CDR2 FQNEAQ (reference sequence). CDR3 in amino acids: CASSSERGTDTQYF. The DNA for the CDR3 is TGTGCCAGCAGCTCCGAGCGGGGTACAGATACGCAGTATTTT.

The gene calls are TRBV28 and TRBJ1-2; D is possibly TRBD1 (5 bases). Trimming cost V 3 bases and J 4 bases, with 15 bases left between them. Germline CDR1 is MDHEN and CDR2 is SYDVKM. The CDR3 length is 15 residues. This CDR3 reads CASSFQGGDSYGYTF. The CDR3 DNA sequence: TGTGCCAGCAGTTTTCAGGGAGGGGATTCCTATGGCTACACCTTC.

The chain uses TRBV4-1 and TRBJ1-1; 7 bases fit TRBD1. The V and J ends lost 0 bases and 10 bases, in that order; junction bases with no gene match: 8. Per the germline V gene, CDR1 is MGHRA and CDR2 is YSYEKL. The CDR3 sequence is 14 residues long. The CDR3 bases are TGCGCCAGCAGCCAAGAGTCTGAGGGGGCGGGAGCTTTCTTT. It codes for CASSQESEGAGAFF.

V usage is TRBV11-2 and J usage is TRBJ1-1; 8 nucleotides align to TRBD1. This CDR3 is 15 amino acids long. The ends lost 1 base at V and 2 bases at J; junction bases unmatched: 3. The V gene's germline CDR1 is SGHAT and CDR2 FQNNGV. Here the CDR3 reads CASSLGTGYNTEAFF. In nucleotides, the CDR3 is TGTGCCAGCAGCTTAGGGACAGGGTATAACACTGAAGCTTTCTTT.

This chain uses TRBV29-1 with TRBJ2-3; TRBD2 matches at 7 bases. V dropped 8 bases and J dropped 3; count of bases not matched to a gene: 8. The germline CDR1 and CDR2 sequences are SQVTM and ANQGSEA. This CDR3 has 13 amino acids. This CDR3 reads CSSWIGGTDTQYF. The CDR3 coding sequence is TGCAGCTCCTGGATCGGGGGGACAGATACGCAGTATTTT.

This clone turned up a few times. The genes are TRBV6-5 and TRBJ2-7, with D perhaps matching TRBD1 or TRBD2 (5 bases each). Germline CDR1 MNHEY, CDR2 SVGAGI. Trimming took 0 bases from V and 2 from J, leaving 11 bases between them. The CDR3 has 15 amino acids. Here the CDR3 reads CASSYSWGRTYEQYF. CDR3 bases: TGTGCCAGCAGTTACTCGTGGGGACGTACCTACGAGCAGTACTTC.

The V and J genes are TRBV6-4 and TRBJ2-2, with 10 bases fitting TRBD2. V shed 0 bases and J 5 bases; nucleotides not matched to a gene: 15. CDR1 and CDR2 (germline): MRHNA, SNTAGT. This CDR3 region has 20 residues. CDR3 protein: CASSDSLRSSGGRRTGELFF. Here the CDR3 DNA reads TGTGCCAGCAGTGACTCATTGCGGTCTAGCGGGGGCCGGAGGACCGGGGAGCTGTTTTTT.

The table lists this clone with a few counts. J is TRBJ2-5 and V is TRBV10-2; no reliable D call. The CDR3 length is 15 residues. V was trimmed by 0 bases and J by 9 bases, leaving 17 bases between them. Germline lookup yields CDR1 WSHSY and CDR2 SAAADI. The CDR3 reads CASSESATVEVAQYF. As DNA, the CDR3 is TGCGCCAGCAGTGAGTCTGCAACGGTTGAGGTGGCCCAGTACTTC.

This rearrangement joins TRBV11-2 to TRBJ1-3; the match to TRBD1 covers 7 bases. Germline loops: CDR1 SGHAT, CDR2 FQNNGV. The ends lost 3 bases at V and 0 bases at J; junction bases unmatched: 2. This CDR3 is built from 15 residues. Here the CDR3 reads CASSLGTVSGNTIYF. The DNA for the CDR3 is TGTGCCAGCAGCTTGGGGACAGTCTCTGGAAACACCATATATTTT.

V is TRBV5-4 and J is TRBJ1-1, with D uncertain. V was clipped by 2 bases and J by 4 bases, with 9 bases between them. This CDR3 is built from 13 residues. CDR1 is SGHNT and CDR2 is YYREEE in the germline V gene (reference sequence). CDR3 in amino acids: CASSLRSLTEAFF. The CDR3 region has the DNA TGTGCCAGCAGCTTACGATCCCTCACTGAAGCTTTCTTT.

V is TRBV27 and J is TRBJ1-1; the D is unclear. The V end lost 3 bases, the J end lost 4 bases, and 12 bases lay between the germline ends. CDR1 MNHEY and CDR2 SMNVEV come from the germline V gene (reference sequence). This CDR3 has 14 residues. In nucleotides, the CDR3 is TGTGCCAGCAGTTTTAGCAAGGCGGTCACTGAAGCTTTCTTT. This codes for CASSFSKAVTEAFF.

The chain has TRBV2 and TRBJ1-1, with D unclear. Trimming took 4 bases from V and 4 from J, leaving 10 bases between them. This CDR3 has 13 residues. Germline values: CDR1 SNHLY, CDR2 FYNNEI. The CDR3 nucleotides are TGTGCCAGCAGTGGGGCCCCAGCCACTGAAGCTTTCTTT. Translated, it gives CASSGAPATEAFF. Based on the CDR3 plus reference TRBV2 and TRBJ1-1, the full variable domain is EPEVTQTPSHQVTQMGQEVILRCVPISNHLYFYWYRQILGQKVEFLVSFYNNEISEKSEIFDDQFSVERPDGSNFTLKIRSTKLEDSAMYFCASSGAPATEAFFGQGTRLTVV.

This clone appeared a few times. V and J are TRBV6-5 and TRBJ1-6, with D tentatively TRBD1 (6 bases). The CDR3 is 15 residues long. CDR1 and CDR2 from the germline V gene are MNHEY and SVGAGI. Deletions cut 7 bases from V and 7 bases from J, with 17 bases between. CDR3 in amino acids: CASKGGRQGNSPLHF. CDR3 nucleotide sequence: TGTGCCAGCAAAGGGGGTCGCCAGGGGAATTCACCCCTCCACTTT.

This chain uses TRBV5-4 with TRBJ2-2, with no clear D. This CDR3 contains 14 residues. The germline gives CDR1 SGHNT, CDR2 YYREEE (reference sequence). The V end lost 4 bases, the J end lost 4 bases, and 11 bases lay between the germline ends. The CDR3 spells CASSPTPGTGELFF. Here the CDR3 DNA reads TGTGCCAGCAGCCCCACCCCAGGCACCGGGGAGCTGTTTTTT.

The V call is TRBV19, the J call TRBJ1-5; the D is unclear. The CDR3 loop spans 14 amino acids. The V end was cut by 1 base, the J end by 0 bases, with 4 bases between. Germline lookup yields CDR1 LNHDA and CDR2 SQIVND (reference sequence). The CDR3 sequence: CASSIVVSNQPQHF. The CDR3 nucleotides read TGTGCCAGTAGTATAGTCGTTAGCAATCAGCCCCAGCATTTT.

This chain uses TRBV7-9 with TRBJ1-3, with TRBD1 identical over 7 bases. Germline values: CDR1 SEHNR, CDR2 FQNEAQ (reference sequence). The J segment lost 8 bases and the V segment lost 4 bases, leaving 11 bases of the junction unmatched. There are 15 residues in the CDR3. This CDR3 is CASSSTGLSEDTIYF. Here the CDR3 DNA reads TGTGCCAGCAGCTCGACAGGGTTGTCCGAAGACACCATATATTTT.

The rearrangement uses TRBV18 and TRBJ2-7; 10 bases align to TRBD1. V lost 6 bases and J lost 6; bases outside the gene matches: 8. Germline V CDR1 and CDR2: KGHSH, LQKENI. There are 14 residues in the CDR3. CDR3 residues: CASSQGQGRVEQYF. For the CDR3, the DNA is TGTGCCAGCTCGCAGGGACAGGGGCGGGTCGAGCAGTACTTC.

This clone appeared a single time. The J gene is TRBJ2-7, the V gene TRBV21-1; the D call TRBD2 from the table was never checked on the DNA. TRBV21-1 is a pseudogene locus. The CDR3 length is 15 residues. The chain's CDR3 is CASSRLDRQIYEQYF. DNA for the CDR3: TGTGCCAGCAGCAGACTAGACCGGCAGATCTACGAGCAGTACTTC.

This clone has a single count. DNA for the CDR3: TGTGCCAGCAGTCCCGGGGGACAGCAAAACTATGGCTACACCTTC. Its translation: CASSPGGQQNYGYTF. The chain recombines TRBV28 with TRBJ1-2, with 7 bases fitting TRBD1. The CDR3 totals 15 residues. Germline values: CDR1 MDHEN, CDR2 SYDVKM. The ends lost 5 bases at V and 2 bases at J; junction bases unmatched: 8.